The 20 T cell receptor beta chains below were found in one sample sequenced in a study of cytomegalovirus exposure and HLA in healthy donors. The PCR was carried out with 60 Vbeta primers and 13 Jbeta primers. Generated by immunoSEQ multiplex PCR, the TCRdb table keeps only in-frame clones and is missing some. The table lists about 30,000 clones. Sequences were obtained from PBMCs. Source of these receptors: a female donor in good health and CMV-seronegative.

The V call is TRBV2, the J call TRBJ1-2; possibly TRBD1 for D (6 bases). In germline, CDR1 is SNHLY, CDR2 FYNNEI. V was pared by 5 bases and J by 14 bases, with 18 bases between. The CDR3 sequence is 12 residues long. This CDR3 reads CASSNQAGGSTF. CDR3 coding DNA: TGTGCCAGCAGTAACCAGGCGGGGGGCAGTACCTTC.

The CDR3 region has the DNA TGTGCCAGCAGCCGACCCGTTCTAGCGGGGGAGAACACCGGGGAGCTGTTTTTT. It specifies CASSRPVLAGENTGELFF. The chain uses TRBV7-3 and TRBJ2-2; 10 positions match TRBD2. Per the germline V gene, CDR1 is SGHTA and CDR2 is FQGTGA. The CDR3 extends over 18 amino acids. V shed 5 bases, J shed 1 base, and the junction held 10 bases outside the gene matches.

The gene calls are TRBV4-3 and TRBJ2-1; 11 bases map to TRBD2. There are 16 residues in the CDR3. CDR1 is LGHNA, CDR2 YSLEER, per germline. Trimming removed 1 base from V and 7 bases from J; junction bases left unmatched: 6. The CDR3 region is CASSQALAGGRNEQFF. DNA of the CDR3: TGCGCCAGCAGCCAAGCATTAGCGGGGGGGCGGAATGAGCAGTTCTTC.

V is TRBV28 and J is TRBJ1-4, with TRBD1 identical over 8 bases. Looked up from germline, CDR1 is MDHEN and CDR2 is SYDVKM. The trim removed 2 bases at V and 7 bases at J, leaving 3 bases unmatched. This CDR3 comprises 14 residues. Here the CDR3 reads CASSLVRGPEKLFF. CDR3 nucleotides: TGTGCCAGCAGTTTAGTCAGGGGGCCTGAAAAACTGTTTTTT.

CDR3 region: CASSEPGHPGDNEQFF. The CDR3 DNA reads TGTGCCAGCAGTGAACCTGGACACCCTGGGGACAATGAGCAGTTCTTC. The chain combines TRBV6-1 with TRBJ2-1; D possibly corresponds to TRBD1 (5 bases). Germline lookup yields CDR1 MNHNS and CDR2 SASEGT. This CDR3 is 16 amino acids long. Trimming shortened V by 2 bases and J by 5 bases, and 16 bases separated the two germline ends.

The gene calls are TRBV28 and TRBJ1-2; D unresolved. The CDR3 length is 13 residues. The ends were cut back, 4 bases at V and 5 bases at J, with 11 bases in the middle. CDR1 is MDHEN and CDR2 is SYDVKM in the germline V gene. The CDR3 here is CASSSRAAYGYTF. CDR3 sequence (DNA): TGTGCCAGCAGTTCCCGCGCGGCTTATGGCTACACCTTC.

The chain couples TRBV14 to TRBJ1-4; D is possibly TRBD1 (5 bases). The germline V gene has CDR1 SGHDN and CDR2 FVKESK. V lost 4 bases and J 0 bases, leaving 15 bases between the germline ends. The CDR3 contains 17 residues. CDR3 amino acids: CASSRLGTGATNEKLFF. CDR3 coding DNA: TGTGCCAGCAGCCGTTTAGGCACAGGTGCAACTAATGAAAAACTGTTTTTT.

This chain connects TRBV7-9 to TRBJ2-7; D ambiguous. The V and J ends lost 5 bases and 4 bases respectively, with 9 bases between them. Looked up from germline, CDR1 is SEHNR and CDR2 is FQNEAQ (reference sequence). The CDR3 spans 12 residues. CDR3: CASSPISYEQYF. DNA of the CDR3: TGTGCCAGCAGCCCTATCTCTTACGAGCAGTACTTC.

The chain couples TRBV10-2 to TRBJ1-1; D is unresolved. CDR1 is WSHSY, CDR2 SAAADI, per germline. This CDR3 is built from 18 residues. The V gene lost 0 bases and the J gene lost 3 bases, with 20 bases spanning the gap. The CDR3 here is CASSESRASRPGDTEAFF. The CDR3, as DNA: TGCGCCAGCAGTGAGTCGAGAGCATCGAGGCCCGGGGACACTGAAGCTTTCTTT.

The V and J genes are TRBV5-1 and TRBJ1-6; D is unresolved. The CDR3 covers 14 residues. V was shortened by 4 bases and J by 8 bases, with 13 bases between the two germline ends. Germline CDR1 and CDR2: SGHRS and YFSETQ. In DNA form, the CDR3 reads TGCGCCAGCAGCCGCCCGGAGTCCGATTCACCCCTCCACTTT. As protein: CASSRPESDSPLHF.

V usage is TRBV5-1 and J usage is TRBJ1-2, with TRBD1 identical over 9 bases. The CDR3 consists of 15 residues. With 2 bases clipped from V and 3 bases from J, the junction kept 5 bases outside the gene matches. Germline V CDR1 and CDR2: SGHRS, YFSETQ. The CDR3 loop reads CASSLGQGRDYGYTF. The CDR3 DNA reads as TGCGCCAGCAGCTTAGGACAGGGGAGAGACTATGGCTACACCTTC.

Measured by frequency, this clone is medium-sized. The rearrangement joins TRBV28 to TRBJ2-3, with D possibly being TRBD1 (6 bases). V shed 5 bases and J shed 3 bases, with 12 bases lying between them. CDR1 MDHEN and CDR2 SYDVKM come from the germline V gene. The CDR3 has 14 residues. CDR3 sequence: CASSALQGTDTQYF. For the CDR3, the DNA is TGTGCCAGCAGTGCCCTCCAGGGGACAGATACGCAGTATTTT.

The genes are TRBV7-8 and TRBJ1-5; D unclear. Per germline, CDR1 SGHVS and CDR2 FQNEAQ. The CDR3 loop spans 15 amino acids. V lost 0 bases and J lost 0, with 6 bases in between. Here the CDR3 DNA reads TGTGCCAGCAGCTTAGCCCTGTATAGCAATCAGCCCCAGCATTTT. This gives the protein CASSLALYSNQPQHF.

This sequence joins TRBV6-5 and TRBJ2-3; D might be TRBD2 (7 bases). CDR3 length equals 15 residues. Per the germline V gene, CDR1 is MNHEY and CDR2 is SVGAGI. V was clipped by 6 bases and J by 1 base, with 14 bases between them. As DNA, the CDR3 is TGTGCCAGCAGAGTTAAGGGGGGGGGCACAGATACGCAGTATTTT. Protein: CASRVKGGGTDTQYF.

The J gene is TRBJ1-3, the V gene TRBV7-2; TRBD1 aligns across 10 bases. The J segment lost 0 bases and the V segment lost 5 bases, leaving 1 base of the junction unmatched. The CDR3 is 15 amino acids. CDR1 SGHTA and CDR2 FQGNSA come from the germline V gene. As DNA, the CDR3 is TGTGCCAGCAGCCGGACAGGGGGCTCTGGAAACACCATATATTTT. This codes for CASSRTGGSGNTIYF.

The J gene is TRBJ1-1, the V gene TRBV7-3; no clear D gene. Per the germline V gene, CDR1 is SGHTA and CDR2 is FQGTGA. The CDR3 covers 13 residues. Trimming shortened V by 5 bases and J by 0 bases, and 7 bases separated the two germline ends. The DNA of the CDR3 is TGTGCCAGCAGCCCCCACATGAACACTGAAGCTTTCTTT. Protein product: CASSPHMNTEAFF.

This CDR3 is CASSPNPTGETQYF. The DNA of the CDR3 is TGTGCCAGCTCACCAAACCCGACCGGGGAGACCCAGTACTTC. The rearrangement links TRBV18 to TRBJ2-5, with D unresolved. The CDR3 loop spans 14 amino acids. V lost 2 bases to trimming and J lost 5 bases, with 12 bases between them. Per the germline V gene, CDR1 is KGHSH and CDR2 is LQKENI.

J is TRBJ1-6 and V is TRBV5-6; 9 nucleotides agree with TRBD1. CDR3 length: 16 amino acids. The trim removed 4 bases at V and 0 bases at J, leaving 2 bases unmatched. The germline V gene encodes CDR1 SGHDT and CDR2 YYEEEE. CDR3 loop: CASSGTGSSYNSPLHF. In DNA form, the CDR3 reads TGTGCCAGCAGCGGGACAGGGAGCTCCTATAATTCACCCCTCCACTTT. Combining the CDR3 with reference TRBV5-6 and TRBJ1-6 gives the whole variable domain DAGVTQSPTHLIKTRGQQVTLRCSPKSGHDTVSWYQQALGQGPQFIFQYYEEEERQRGNFPDRFSGHQFPNYSSELNVNALLLGDSALYLCASSGTGSSYNSPLHFGNGTRLTVT.

The chain links TRBV4-2 to TRBJ2-2, with D possibly matching TRBD1 (5 bases). CDR1 LGHNA and CDR2 YNFKEQ come from the germline V gene. The CDR3 spans 14 residues. Trimming removed 7 bases from V and 2 bases from J, with 11 bases in between. The CDR3 protein is CASKGQTNTGELFF. Here the CDR3 DNA reads TGTGCCAGCAAGGGGCAGACTAACACCGGGGAGCTGTTTTTT.

This chain connects TRBV7-8 to TRBJ2-7; 7 bases align to TRBD2. Germline V lookup: CDR1 SGHVS, CDR2 FQNEAQ. V gave up 5 bases and J gave up 2 bases; unmatched junction bases: 9. The CDR3 runs to 15 residues. CDR3: CASSNRGDYTYEQYF. CDR3 nucleotide sequence: TGTGCCAGCAGCAACCGCGGGGACTATACCTACGAGCAGTACTTC.